These 26 T cell receptor beta chains originate from one sample sequenced in a study of OX40 agonist ivuxolimab in advanced cancers. Libraries were constructed by the immunoSEQ multiplex PCR assay. Here the immuneACCESS table is served through TCRdb, limited to in-frame sequences with V and J called. Missing clones are a known gap in these copies; in checked studies unresolved V genes cover under half, and the rest lacks a known reason. This sample has around 19,000 clones in its table, and 80% to 95% of those were observed once. Jointly, the top ten make up 58% of the sample. Material: CD4+ or CD8+ T cells sorted from blood, obtained in a trial of the OX40 agonist ivuxolimab. The receptors shown here come from an adult with an advanced solid tumor such as melanoma, head and neck, liver or kidney cancer.

This chain uses TRBV11-2 with TRBJ2-7; D unresolved. Trimming removed 1 base from V and 2 bases from J, with 9 bases in between. This CDR3 is built from 14 residues. Germline V lookup: CDR1 SGHAT, CDR2 FQNNGV. The CDR3: CASSLGPETYEQYF. The CDR3, as DNA: TGTGCCAGCAGCTTAGGTCCGGAAACCTACGAGCAGTACTTC.

The rearrangement uses TRBV19 and TRBJ1-5; a possible D gene is TRBD1 (5 bases). V lost 3 bases, J lost 10 bases, and 19 bases lay in between. The CDR3 runs to 15 residues. From germline, CDR1 is LNHDA and CDR2 SQIVND (reference sequence). The CDR3 region is CASSIGGGAGSPQHF. The CDR3 DNA reads TGTGCCAGTAGTATTGGGGGGGGAGCTGGGTCTCCCCAGCATTTT. Based on the CDR3 plus reference TRBV19 and TRBJ1-5, the full variable domain is DGGITQSPKYLFRKEGQNVTLSCEQNLNHDAMYWYRQDPGQGLRLIYYSQIVNDFQKGDIAEGYSVSREKKESFPLTVTSAQKNPTAFYLCASSIGGGAGSPQHFGDGTRLSIL.

The chain links TRBV18 to TRBJ1-2; TRBD1 agrees at 8 bases. This CDR3 comprises 15 residues. Germline trimming cut 0 bases from V and 4 bases from J; bases unmatched to any gene: 4. From germline, CDR1 is KGHSH and CDR2 LQKENI. For the CDR3, the DNA is TGTGCCAGCTCACCACCGGACAGGGCTGTCTATGGCTACACCTTC. Protein: CASSPPDRAVYGYTF.

This clone was recorded only once. The chain is built from TRBV10-3 and TRBJ1-3; D call uncertain. The CDR3 runs 13 residues. CDR1 and CDR2 (germline): ENHRY, SYGVKD. The V and J ends lost 10 bases and 0 bases respectively, with 10 bases between them. Written as DNA, the CDR3 is TGTGCCACCTTCGATCTCTCTGGAAACACCATATATTTT. Translating it yields CATFDLSGNTIYF.

The chain uses TRBV7-2 and TRBJ2-7; 7 bases align to TRBD2. After removal of 8 bases from V and 6 bases from J, the junction contained 7 bases not matched to a gene. Germline CDR1 SGHTA, CDR2 FQGNSA. This CDR3 comprises 12 residues. As DNA, the CDR3 is TGTGCCAGCCTGACTAGCCTTCGCGAGCAGTACTTC. It translates to CASLTSLREQYF.

V is TRBV29-1 and J is TRBJ1-1; D may be TRBD1 (5 bases). This CDR3 is 13 amino acids long. Trimming removed 6 bases from V and 5 bases from J, with 16 bases in between. The V gene's germline CDR1 is SQVTM and CDR2 ANQGSEA. The CDR3 loop reads CSVLPGLGTEAFF. DNA of the CDR3: TGCAGCGTCCTCCCAGGGCTGGGGACTGAAGCTTTCTTT. Variable domain in full (rest from reference TRBV29-1 and TRBJ1-1): SAVISQKPSRDICQRGTSLTIQCQVDSQVTMMFWYRQQPGQSLTLIATANQGSEATYESGFVIDKFPISRPNLTFSTLTVSNMSPEDSSIYLCSVLPGLGTEAFFGQGTRLTVV.

The chain is built from TRBV6-5 and TRBJ2-3; 9 positions agree with TRBD2. This CDR3 has 16 residues. Looked up from germline, CDR1 is MNHEY and CDR2 is SVGAGI. V trimming: 1 base; J trimming: 4 bases; junction bases outside the gene matches: 6. CDR3 in amino acids: CASSYWSSGAADTQYF. DNA for the CDR3: TGTGCCAGCAGTTACTGGTCTAGCGGGGCGGCAGATACGCAGTATTTT.

Of note for this clone: One end of the junction is discordant with germline, which a read error may explain. At the DNA level, this CDR3 is encoded by other sequences in the same sample as well. The V and J genes are TRBV5-6 and TRBJ2-1; 7 bases line up with TRBD1. The CDR3 length is 13 residues. Germline V gives CDR1 SGHDT, CDR2 YYEEEE. CDR3 protein: CASSTDRDNEQFF. The CDR3 DNA follows: TGTGCCAGCAGCACCGACAGGGACAATGAGCAATTCTTC.

This clone is judged large. V is TRBV10-2 and J is TRBJ2-7; 9 bases fit TRBD2. From germline, CDR1 is WSHSY and CDR2 SAAADI. V shed 5 bases, J shed 5 bases, and the junction held 7 bases outside the gene matches. This CDR3 is 14 amino acids long. The CDR3 region is CASSPGLAFDEQYF. The CDR3 DNA reads as TGCGCCAGCAGTCCAGGACTAGCGTTCGACGAGCAGTACTTC.

The genes are TRBV5-4 and TRBJ2-3, with a possible D match to TRBD1 (5 bases). Trimming pared 4 bases from V and 4 bases from J, leaving 19 bases between. Looked up from germline, CDR1 is SGHNT and CDR2 is YYREEE (reference sequence). CDR3 length equals 16 residues. CDR3 nucleotides: TGTGCCAGCAGCCCCGACAGCCTCTTCGATGCAGATACGCAGTATTTT. It translates to CASSPDSLFDADTQYF.

This clone was recorded once. CDR3 DNA: TGTGCCAGCAGTTTAGTTCTAGCGGGGGAGAACACCGGGGAGCTGTTTTTT. Amino acids: CASSLVLAGENTGELFF. The rearrangement links TRBV27 to TRBJ2-2, with TRBD2 identical over 10 bases. The CDR3 spans 17 residues. J gave up 1 base and V 2 bases, and 4 bases lay outside the gene matches. Germline CDR1 and CDR2: MNHEY and SMNVEV (reference sequence).

V usage is TRBV30 and J usage is TRBJ2-3; 9 nucleotides match TRBD1. V dropped 0 bases and J dropped 0; count of bases not matched to a gene: 4. The CDR3 has 16 residues. The germline gives CDR1 GTSNPN, CDR2 SVGIG (reference sequence). The CDR3 loop is CAWSVGTGWSTDTQYF. CDR3 DNA: TGTGCCTGGAGTGTCGGGACAGGGTGGAGCACAGATACGCAGTATTTT.

The V and J genes are TRBV11-2 and TRBJ2-3, with D tentatively TRBD2 (6 bases). The CDR3 sequence is 17 residues long. CDR1 and CDR2 from the germline V gene are SGHAT and FQNNGV. V shed 1 base and J shed 0 bases, with 14 bases lying between them. This CDR3 reads CASSLGPGTSSTDTQYF. The CDR3 DNA follows: TGTGCCAGCAGCTTAGGGCCCGGGACTTCGAGCACAGATACGCAGTATTTT. The whole variable domain, remainder taken from reference TRBV11-2 and TRBJ2-3, is EAGVAQSPRYKIIEKRQSVAFWCNPISGHATLYWYQQILGQGPKLLIQFQNNGVVDDSQLPKDRFSAERLKGVDSTLKIQPAKLEDSAVYLCASSLGPGTSSTDTQYFGPGTRLTVL.

This chain links TRBV5-1 with TRBJ2-3; TRBD1 or TRBD2 may be the D gene (5 bases each). The CDR3 extends over 17 amino acids. Germline V gene lookup returns CDR1 SGHRS and CDR2 YFSETQ. Deletions cut 4 bases from V and 6 bases from J, with 24 bases between. CDR3 residues: CASSGANDRSGRDTQYF. Written as DNA, the CDR3 is TGCGCCAGCAGCGGGGCGAACGATCGGTCGGGGCGGGATACGCAGTATTTT.

The chain recombines TRBV11-3 with TRBJ1-1, with 9 nucleotides matching TRBD1. Germline V gives CDR1 SGHNT, CDR2 YENEEA. The V segment lost 4 bases and the J segment 6 bases; nucleotides outside the gene matches: 6. The CDR3 is 14 amino acids. CDR3 residues: CASSSGTGFPEAFF. The CDR3 DNA reads TGTGCCAGCAGCTCCGGGACAGGGTTCCCTGAAGCTTTCTTT.

The chain joins TRBV7-6 to TRBJ1-6; TRBD1 is a possible D gene (5 bases). Trimming took off 1 base at V and 6 bases at J, with 16 bases between the two ends. The CDR3 has 17 residues. Germline values: CDR1 SGHVS, CDR2 FNYEAQ. In DNA form, the CDR3 reads TGTGCCAGCAGCTTAGTAACAGGTCTACCCTTTAATTCACCCCTCCACTTT. Its protein is CASSLVTGLPFNSPLHF.

This chain connects TRBV7-9 to TRBJ2-1; TRBD2 might be the D (5 bases). The CDR3 totals 12 residues. V shed 4 bases and J shed 8 bases, with 9 bases lying between them. The germline gives CDR1 SEHNR, CDR2 FQNEAQ (reference sequence). CDR3 sequence reads: CASSWELDEQFF. DNA of the CDR3: TGTGCCAGCAGCTGGGAGCTAGATGAGCAGTTCTTC. Full variable domain (rest looked up from reference TRBV7-9 and TRBJ2-1): DTGVSQNPRHKITKRGQNVTFRCDPISEHNRLYWYRQTLGQGPEFLTYFQNEAQLEKSRLLSDRFSAERPKGSFSTLEIQRTEQGDSAMYLCASSWELDEQFFGPGTRLTVL.

The V gene is TRBV14, the J gene TRBJ2-7; a possible D gene is TRBD2 (5 bases). V was shortened by 3 bases and J by 2 bases, with 5 bases between the two germline ends. The CDR3 sequence is 12 residues long. Germline V CDR1 and CDR2: SGHDN, FVKESK. The CDR3 reads CASSHGTYEQYF. CDR3 nucleotide sequence: TGTGCCAGCAGCCACGGGACCTACGAGCAGTACTTC.

J is TRBJ2-5 and V is TRBV5-1, with D tentatively TRBD2 (6 bases). The CDR3 is 15 amino acids. Germline CDR1 and CDR2: SGHRS and YFSETQ. Trimming pared 0 bases from V and 4 bases from J, leaving 13 bases between. CDR3 coding DNA: TGCGCCAGCAGCTTGGGACAGACCGGGGGAGAGACCCAGTACTTC. Protein: CASSLGQTGGETQYF.

The gene calls are TRBV2 and TRBJ2-7, with 10 bases lining up with TRBD2. Germline CDR1 is SNHLY and CDR2 is FYNNEI. There are 14 residues in the CDR3. The V gene end was trimmed by 4 bases and the J gene end by 1 base; junction bases not matched to a gene: 1. The CDR3 region has the DNA TGTGCCAGCAGTGGGACTAGCGGTTCCTACGAGCAGTACTTC. This codes for CASSGTSGSYEQYF.

The CDR3 coding sequence is TGTGCCAGCAGCTTAGGAGTGGGACAGGGATTCGAGACCCAGTACTTC. Its translation is CASSLGVGQGFETQYF. J is TRBJ2-5 and V is TRBV7-9; TRBD1 aligns across 9 bases. CDR3 length equals 16 residues. Germline CDR1 and CDR2: SEHNR and FQNEAQ (reference sequence). Germline trimming cut 1 base from V and 5 bases from J; bases unmatched to any gene: 8.

CDR3 nucleotides: TGCGCCAGCAGCCCCGGACAGGGGGCTGGCTACACCTTC. Protein sequence: CASSPGQGAGYTF. V is TRBV4-1 and J is TRBJ1-2; 11 bases match TRBD1. J lost 7 bases, V lost 4 bases, and 2 bases had no gene match. The CDR3 is 13 amino acids. In germline, CDR1 is MGHRA, CDR2 YSYEKL.

The chain employs TRBV27 and TRBJ1-2; perhaps TRBD1 as D (5 bases). The germline V and J ends were trimmed by 0 bases and 6 bases, with 8 bases remaining between them. Germline CDR1 is MNHEY and CDR2 is SMNVEV (reference sequence). The length of the CDR3 is 13 residues. CDR3 sequence (DNA): TGTGCCAGCAGTTTATCGGGGGGGGATGGCTACACCTTC. It encodes CASSLSGGDGYTF.

The chain carries TRBV4-1 and TRBJ1-3; 7 bases map to TRBD1. This CDR3 has 16 amino acids. After removal of 6 bases from V and 4 bases from J, the junction contained 12 bases not matched to a gene. Germline CDR1 reads MGHRA; CDR2 reads YSYEKL. DNA of the CDR3: TGCGCCAGCAGAAGCCCCCAGGGGGTAGACGGAAACACCATATATTTT. Translating gives CASRSPQGVDGNTIYF.

The chain has TRBV21-1 and TRBJ1-1. TRBV21-1 is a recognized pseudogene. This CDR3 comprises 16 residues. The CDR3 sequence: CASSKAGAGRDTEAFF. The DNA for the CDR3 is TGTGCCAGCAGCAAAGCTGGCGCAGGGAGGGACACTGAAGCTTTCTTT.

The chain joins TRBV7-9 to TRBJ1-5; D gene ambiguous. CDR1 and CDR2 (germline): SEHNR, FQNEAQ (reference sequence). This CDR3 has 12 amino acids. With 3 bases removed from V and 7 bases from J, the gap between germline ends came to 7 bases. The CDR3: CASSFGPQPQHF. In nucleotides, the CDR3 is TGTGCCAGCAGCTTTGGTCCCCAGCCCCAGCATTTT.